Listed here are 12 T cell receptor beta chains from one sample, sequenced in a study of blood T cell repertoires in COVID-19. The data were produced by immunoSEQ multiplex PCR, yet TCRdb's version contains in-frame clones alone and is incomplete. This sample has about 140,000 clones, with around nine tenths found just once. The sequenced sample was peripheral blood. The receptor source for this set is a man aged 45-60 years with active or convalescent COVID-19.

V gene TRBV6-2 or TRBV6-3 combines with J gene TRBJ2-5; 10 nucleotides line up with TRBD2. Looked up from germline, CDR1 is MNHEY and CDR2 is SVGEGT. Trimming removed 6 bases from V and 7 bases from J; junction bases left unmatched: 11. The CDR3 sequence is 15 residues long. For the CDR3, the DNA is TGTGCCAGCAGCCTTACTAGCGGGGCTTCGGGGACCCAGTACTTC. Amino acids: CASSLTSGASGTQYF.

In DNA form, the CDR3 reads TGTGCCAGCAGCTTGCAGGGCTTAGATACGCAGTATTTT. Translation: CASSLQGLDTQYF. The rearrangement uses TRBV5-6 and TRBJ2-3, with D perhaps matching TRBD1 (5 bases). CDR3 size: 13 residues. Deletions cut 1 base from V and 5 bases from J, with 8 bases between. Germline V lookup: CDR1 SGHDT, CDR2 YYEEEE.

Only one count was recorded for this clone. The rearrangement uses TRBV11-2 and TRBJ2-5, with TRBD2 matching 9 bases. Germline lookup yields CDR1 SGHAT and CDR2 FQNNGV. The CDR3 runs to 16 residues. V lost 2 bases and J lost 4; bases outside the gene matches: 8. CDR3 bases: TGTGCCAGCAGCTTACTCCGAGCGGGAGGAGGAGAGACCCAGTACTTC. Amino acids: CASSLLRAGGGETQYF.

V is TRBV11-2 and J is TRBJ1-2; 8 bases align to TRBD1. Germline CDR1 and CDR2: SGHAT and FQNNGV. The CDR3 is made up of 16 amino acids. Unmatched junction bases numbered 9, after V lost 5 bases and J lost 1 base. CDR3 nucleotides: TGTGCCAGCAGCCCAGGCCGGGACAGGCTTAACTATGGCTACACCTTC. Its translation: CASSPGRDRLNYGYTF.

CDR3 sequence reads: CASSGSGTGAYGYTF. The CDR3 DNA is TGTGCCAGCAGTGGGTCCGGGACAGGGGCCTATGGCTACACCTTC. The chain uses TRBV25-1 and TRBJ1-2; TRBD1 matches 10 bases. Germline assignment: CDR1 MGHDK and CDR2 SYGVNS. CDR3 length: 15 residues. Germline trimming cut 4 bases from V and 4 bases from J; bases unmatched to any gene: 6.

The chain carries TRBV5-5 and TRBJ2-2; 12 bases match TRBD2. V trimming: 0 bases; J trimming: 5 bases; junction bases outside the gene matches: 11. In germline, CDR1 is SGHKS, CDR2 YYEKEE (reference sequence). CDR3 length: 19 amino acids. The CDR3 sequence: CASSLELAGGPIVTGELFF. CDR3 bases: TGTGCCAGCAGCTTGGAGCTAGCGGGAGGGCCCATCGTGACCGGGGAGCTGTTTTTT.

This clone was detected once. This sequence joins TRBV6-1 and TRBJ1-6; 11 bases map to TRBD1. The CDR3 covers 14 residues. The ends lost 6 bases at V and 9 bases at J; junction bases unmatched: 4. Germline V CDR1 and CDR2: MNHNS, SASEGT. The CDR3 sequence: CASRGTGGSSPLHF. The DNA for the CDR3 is TGTGCCAGCAGAGGGACAGGGGGTAGTTCACCCCTCCACTTT.

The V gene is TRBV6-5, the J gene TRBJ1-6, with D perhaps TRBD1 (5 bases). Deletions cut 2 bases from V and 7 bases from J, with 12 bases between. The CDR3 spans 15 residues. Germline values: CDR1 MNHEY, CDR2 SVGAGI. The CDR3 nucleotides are TGTGCCAGCAGTTACGAGGAGGGGCTGAATTCACCCCTCCACTTT. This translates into CASSYEEGLNSPLHF.

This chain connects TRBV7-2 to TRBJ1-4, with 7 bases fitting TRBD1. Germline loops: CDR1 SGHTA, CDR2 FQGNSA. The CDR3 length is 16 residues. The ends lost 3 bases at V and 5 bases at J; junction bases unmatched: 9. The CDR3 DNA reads TGTGCCAGCAGCTTTTATACCGGGACAGCAAATGAAAAACTGTTTTTT. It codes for CASSFYTGTANEKLFF.

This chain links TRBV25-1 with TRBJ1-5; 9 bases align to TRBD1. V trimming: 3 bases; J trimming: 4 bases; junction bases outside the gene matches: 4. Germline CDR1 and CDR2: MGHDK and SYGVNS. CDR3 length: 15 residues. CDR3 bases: TGTGCCAGCAGTGAGGGGACAGGGAAAAATCAGCCCCAGCATTTT. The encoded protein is CASSEGTGKNQPQHF.

Written as DNA, the CDR3 is TGTGCCAGTAGTGGCCGGGACAGGGGGTTAAACACTGAAGCTTTCTTT. Encoded protein: CASSGRDRGLNTEAFF. The chain employs TRBV19 and TRBJ1-1, with 11 bases that match TRBD1. CDR3 size: 16 residues. Germline V gene data show CDR1 as LNHDA and CDR2 as SQIVND (reference sequence). Trimming removed 5 bases from V and 2 bases from J; junction bases left unmatched: 7.

For the CDR3, the DNA is TGTGCCAGCAGGGCTAGCGGATCTAGCACAGATACGCAGTATTTT. This sequence encodes CASRASGSSTDTQYF. V gene TRBV2 combines with J gene TRBJ2-3, with 7 bases identical to TRBD2. CDR1 and CDR2 (germline): SNHLY, FYNNEI. V shed 6 bases and J 0 bases; nucleotides not matched to a gene: 6. The CDR3 consists of 15 residues.